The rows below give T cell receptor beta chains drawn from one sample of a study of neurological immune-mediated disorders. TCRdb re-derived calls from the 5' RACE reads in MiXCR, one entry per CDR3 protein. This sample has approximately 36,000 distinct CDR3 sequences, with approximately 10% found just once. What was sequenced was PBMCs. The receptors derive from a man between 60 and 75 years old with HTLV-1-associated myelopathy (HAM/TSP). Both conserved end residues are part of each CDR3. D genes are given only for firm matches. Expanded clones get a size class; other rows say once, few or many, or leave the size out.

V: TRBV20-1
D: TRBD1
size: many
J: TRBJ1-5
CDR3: CSAVGTGNFQPQHF
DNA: TGCAGTGCTGTCGGGACAGGGAACTTTCAGCCCCAGCATTTT

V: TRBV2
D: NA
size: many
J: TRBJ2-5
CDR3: CASSLGTRETQYF
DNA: TGTGCCAGCAGTCTCGGGACACGGGAGACCCAGTACTTC

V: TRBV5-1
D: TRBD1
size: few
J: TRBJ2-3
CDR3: CASSGGQINTDTQYF
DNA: TGCGCCAGCAGCGGGGGACAGATCAACACAGATACGCAGTATTTT

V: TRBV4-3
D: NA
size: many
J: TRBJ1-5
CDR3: CASSQDGGAGQPQHF
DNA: TGCGCCAGCAGCCAAGATGGGGGGGCAGGGCAGCCCCAGCATTTT

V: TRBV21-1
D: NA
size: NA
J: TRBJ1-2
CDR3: CASRKMSRGRGYGYTF
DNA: TGTGCCAGCAGAAAAATGTCCCGTGGCAGGGGATATGGCTACACCTTC

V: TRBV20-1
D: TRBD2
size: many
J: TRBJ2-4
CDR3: CSAPERTSGNIQYF
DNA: TGCAGTGCTCCCGAAAGGACTAGCGGAAACATTCAGTACTTC

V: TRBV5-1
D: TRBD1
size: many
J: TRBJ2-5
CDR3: CASRPTGGMETQYF
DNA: TGCGCCAGCAGACCAACAGGGGGCATGGAGACCCAGTACTTC

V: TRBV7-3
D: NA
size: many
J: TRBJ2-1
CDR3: CASSAGGSLREQFF
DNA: TGTGCCAGCAGCGCCGGAGGATCCCTCCGTGAGCAGTTCTTC

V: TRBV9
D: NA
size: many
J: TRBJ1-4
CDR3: CASSAGQLDGEKLFF
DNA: TGTGCCAGCAGCGCCGGACAGCTTGACGGGGAAAAACTGTTTTTT

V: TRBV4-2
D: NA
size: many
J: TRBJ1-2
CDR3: CASSQERQYGYTF
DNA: TGTGCCAGCAGCCAAGAACGGCAGTATGGCTACACCTTC

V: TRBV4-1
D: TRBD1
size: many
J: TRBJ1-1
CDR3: CASSQDRTGSPMNTEAFF
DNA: TGCGCCAGCAGCCAAGATCGGACAGGGTCCCCCATGAACACTGAAGCTTTCTTT

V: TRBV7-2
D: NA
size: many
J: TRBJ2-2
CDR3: CASSLRGPTGGELFF
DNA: TGTGCCAGCAGCTTGAGAGGCCCCACCGGCGGGGAGCTGTTTTTT

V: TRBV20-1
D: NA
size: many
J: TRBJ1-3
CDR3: CSAPDARVGNTIYF
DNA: TGCAGTGCTCCTGACGCACGAGTCGGAAACACCATATATTTT

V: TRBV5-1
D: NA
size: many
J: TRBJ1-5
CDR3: CASSSGEGSGQPQHF
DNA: TGCGCCAGCAGCTCGGGTGAGGGTTCCGGTCAGCCCCAGCATTTT

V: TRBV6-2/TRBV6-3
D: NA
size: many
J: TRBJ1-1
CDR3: CASRRDPGLVEAFF
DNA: TGTGCCAGCAGGCGGGATCCGGGACTAGTGGAAGCTTTCTTT

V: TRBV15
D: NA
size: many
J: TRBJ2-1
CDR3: CATSRGLDEQFF
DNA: TGTGCCACCAGCAGAGGTCTGGATGAGCAGTTCTTC

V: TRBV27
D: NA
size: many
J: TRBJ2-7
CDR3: CASSLRRERTYEQYF
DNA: TGTGCCAGCAGTTTGAGACGGGAGAGAACCTACGAGCAGTACTTC

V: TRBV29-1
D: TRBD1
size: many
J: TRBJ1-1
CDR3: CSVHRGNTEAFF
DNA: TGCAGCGTACACAGGGGCAACACTGAAGCTTTCTTT

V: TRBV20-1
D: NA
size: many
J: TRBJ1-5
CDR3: CSASGGLGNQPQHF
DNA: TGCAGTGCTAGCGGCGGGCTGGGCAATCAGCCCCAGCATTTT

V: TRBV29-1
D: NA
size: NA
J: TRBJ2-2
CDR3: CSVALGGVTGELFF
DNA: TGCAGCGTTGCCCTCGGGGGAGTCACCGGGGAGCTGTTTTTT

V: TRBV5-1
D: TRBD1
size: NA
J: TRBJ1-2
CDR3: CASSLGDRNYGYTF
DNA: TGCGCCAGCAGCTTAGGGGACAGGAACTATGGCTACACCTTC

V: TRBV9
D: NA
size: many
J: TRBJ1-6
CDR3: CASSADSFGSPLHF
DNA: TGTGCCAGCAGCGCGGACAGTTTTGGATCACCCCTCCACTTT

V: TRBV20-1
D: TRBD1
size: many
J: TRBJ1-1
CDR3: CSARAGQADPLTTEAFF
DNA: TGCAGTGCTAGAGCGGGACAGGCCGATCCACTCACCACTGAAGCTTTCTTT

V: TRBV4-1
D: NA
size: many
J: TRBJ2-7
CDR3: CASSQVGPPYEQYF
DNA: TGCGCCAGCAGCCAAGTGGGACCCCCCTACGAGCAGTACTTC

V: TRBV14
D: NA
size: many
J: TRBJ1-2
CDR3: CASSQDLVGAVYGYTF
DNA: TGTGCCAGCAGCCAAGATTTGGTGGGGGCTGTCTATGGCTACACCTTC

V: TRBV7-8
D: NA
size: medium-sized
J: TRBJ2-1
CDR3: CASRTTTEQFF
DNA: TGTGCCAGCAGGACTACCACCGAGCAGTTCTTC